The 9 T cell receptor beta chains reported below all come from one sample, sequenced in a study of blood T cell repertoires in COVID-19. This table comes from immunoSEQ multiplex PCR, and its TCRdb copy is limited to in-frame clones, with some not included. The sample has more than 95,000 clones, roughly 84% seen once; the top ten hold over 10%. The sample taken for sequencing was peripheral blood. Receptors were obtained from a woman aged 55 to 70 in a cohort sampled during active or convalescent COVID-19.

V and J are TRBV6-6 and TRBJ2-2; D is unresolved. Trimming removed 4 bases from V and 3 bases from J, with 6 bases in between. Germline CDR1 and CDR2: MNHNY and SVGAGI (reference sequence). The CDR3 loop spans 13 amino acids. The CDR3 is CASSFPDTGELFF. CDR3 coding DNA: TGTGCCAGCAGTTTCCCCGACACCGGGGAGCTGTTTTTT.

The chain is built from TRBV2 and TRBJ2-7; the match to TRBD2 covers 12 bases. Germline V CDR1 and CDR2: SNHLY, FYNNEI. CDR3 length: 15 amino acids. V lost 6 bases, J lost 4 bases, and 7 bases stayed unmatched. The CDR3 region is CASSGTSGLDYEQYF. In nucleotides, the CDR3 is TGTGCCAGCAGCGGGACTAGCGGGCTGGATTACGAGCAGTACTTC.

V and J are TRBV7-9 and TRBJ2-3, with 13 bases lining up with TRBD2. Trimming cost V 4 bases and J 5 bases; bases outside gene matches: 6. The CDR3 spans 16 residues. Germline CDR1 and CDR2: SEHNR and FQNEAQ (reference sequence). The CDR3 nucleotides are TGTGCCAGCAGCTCAGGACTAGCGGGAGCGGGAGATACGCAGTATTTT. Protein product: CASSSGLAGAGDTQYF.

The CDR3 here is CASPSGGARTQYF. CDR3 DNA: TGTGCCAGTCCTAGCGGGGGGGCCCGTACGCAGTATTTT. V gene TRBV6-5 combines with J gene TRBJ2-3, with 12 positions matching TRBD2. Losses at the gene ends were 9 bases for V and 8 bases for J; bases not matched to a gene: 6. Germline V gives CDR1 MNHEY, CDR2 SVGAGI. The CDR3 totals 13 residues.

V is TRBV9 and J is TRBJ2-7, with TRBD2 matching over 14 bases. V shed 2 bases, J shed 5 bases, and the junction held 6 bases outside the gene matches. The CDR3 runs to 16 residues. CDR1 is SGDLS, CDR2 YYNGEE, per germline. Written as DNA, the CDR3 is TGTGCCAGCAGCGTCTTGACTAGCGGGAGGGTCCACGAGCAGTACTTC. Protein sequence: CASSVLTSGRVHEQYF.

As DNA, the CDR3 is TGTGCCAGCAGCATAGGGGCGGGAGACTACAATGAGCAGTTCTTC. It encodes CASSIGAGDYNEQFF. V and J are TRBV6-5 and TRBJ2-1; 7 nucleotides agree with TRBD2. V shed 6 bases and J 3 bases; nucleotides not matched to a gene: 8. This CDR3 spans 15 amino acids. CDR1 is MNHEY and CDR2 is SVGAGI in the germline V gene.

The chain carries TRBV19 and TRBJ2-5; D is possibly TRBD1 (5 bases). This CDR3 region has 13 residues. Trimming left V 8 bases short and J 2 bases short, with 12 bases between. Germline CDR1 is LNHDA and CDR2 is SQIVND (reference sequence). In DNA, the CDR3 is TGTGCCAGTGGATGGGGCAGACAAGAGACCCAGTACTTC. It yields the protein CASGWGRQETQYF. Combining the CDR3 with reference TRBV19 and TRBJ2-5 gives the whole variable domain DGGITQSPKYLFRKEGQNVTLSCEQNLNHDAMYWYRQDPGQGLRLIYYSQIVNDFQKGDIAEGYSVSREKKESFPLTVTSAQKNPTAFYLCASGWGRQETQYFGPGTRLLVL.

The gene calls are TRBV21-1 and TRBJ1-4; the D call TRBD1 from the table was never checked on the DNA. TRBV21-1 is tagged as a pseudogene. This CDR3 has 11 residues. CDR3: CASSKPRGFIF. The CDR3 DNA follows: TGTGCCAGCAGCAAGCCTAGGGGTTTTATTTTT.

The chain couples TRBV5-1 to TRBJ1-2; no definite D call. The CDR3 is made up of 14 amino acids. V lost 3 bases and J lost 0, with 9 bases in between. Germline values: CDR1 SGHRS, CDR2 YFSETQ. The CDR3 sequence: CASSSQVANYGYTF. The CDR3 DNA reads TGCGCCAGCAGCTCCCAGGTAGCTAACTATGGCTACACCTTC. Based on the CDR3 plus reference TRBV5-1 and TRBJ1-2, the full variable domain is KAGVTQTPRYLIKTRGQQVTLSCSPISGHRSVSWYQQTPGQGLQFLFEYFSETQRNKGNFPGRFSGRQFSNSRSEMNVSTLELGDSALYLCASSSQVANYGYTFGSGTRLTVV.